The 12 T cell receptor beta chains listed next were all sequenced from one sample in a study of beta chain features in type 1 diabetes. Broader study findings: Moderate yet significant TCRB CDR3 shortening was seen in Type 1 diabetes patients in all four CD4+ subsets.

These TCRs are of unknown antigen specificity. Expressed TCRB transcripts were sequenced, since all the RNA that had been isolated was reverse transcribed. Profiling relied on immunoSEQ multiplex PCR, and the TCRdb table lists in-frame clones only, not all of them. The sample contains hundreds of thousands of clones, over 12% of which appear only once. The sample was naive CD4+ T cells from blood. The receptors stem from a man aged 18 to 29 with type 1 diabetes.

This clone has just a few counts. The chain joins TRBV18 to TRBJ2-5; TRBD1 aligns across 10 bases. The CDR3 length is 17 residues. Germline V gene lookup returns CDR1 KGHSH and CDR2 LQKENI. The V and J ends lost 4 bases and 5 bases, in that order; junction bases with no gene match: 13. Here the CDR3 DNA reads TGTGCCAGCTCACTGATACCGGGACAGGGGTCTTTGGAGACCCAGTACTTC. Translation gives CASSLIPGQGSLETQYF.

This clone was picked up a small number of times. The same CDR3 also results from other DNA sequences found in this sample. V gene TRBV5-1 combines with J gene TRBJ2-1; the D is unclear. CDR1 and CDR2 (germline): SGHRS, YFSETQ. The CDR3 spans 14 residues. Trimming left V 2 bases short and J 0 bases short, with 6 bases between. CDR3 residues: CASSFRSSYNEQFF. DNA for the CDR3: TGCGCCAGCAGCTTCAGGAGCTCCTACAATGAGCAGTTCTTC.

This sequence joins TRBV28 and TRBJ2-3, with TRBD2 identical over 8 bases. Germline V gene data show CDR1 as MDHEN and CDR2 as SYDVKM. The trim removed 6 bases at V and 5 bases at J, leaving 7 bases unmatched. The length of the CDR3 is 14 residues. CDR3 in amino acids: CASSPHLAGDTQYF. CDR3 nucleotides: TGTGCCAGCAGCCCTCACCTAGCGGGAGATACGCAGTATTTT.

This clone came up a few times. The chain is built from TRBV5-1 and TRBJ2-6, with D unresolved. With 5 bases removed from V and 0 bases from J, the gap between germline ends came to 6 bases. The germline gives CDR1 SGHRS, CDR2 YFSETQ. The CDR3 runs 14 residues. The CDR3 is CASRISSGANVLTF. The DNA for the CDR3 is TGCGCCAGCAGAATAAGCTCTGGGGCCAACGTCCTGACTTTC.

The CDR3 coding sequence is TGTGCCAGCAGTTACAAGCTGCAGACCTATGGCTACACCTTC. Translating it yields CASSYKLQTYGYTF. The chain uses TRBV6-6 and TRBJ1-2; D is unclear. Trimming removed 2 bases from V and 4 bases from J, with 11 bases in between. Germline loops: CDR1 MNHNY, CDR2 SVGAGI (reference sequence). The CDR3 sequence is 14 residues long.

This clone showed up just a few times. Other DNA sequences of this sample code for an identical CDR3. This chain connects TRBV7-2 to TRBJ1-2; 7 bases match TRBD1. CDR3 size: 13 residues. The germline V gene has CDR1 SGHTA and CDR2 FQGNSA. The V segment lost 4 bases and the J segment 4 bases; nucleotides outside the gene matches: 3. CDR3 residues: CASSSDRSYGYTF. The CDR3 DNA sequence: TGTGCCAGCAGCTCGGACAGGTCCTATGGCTACACCTTC.

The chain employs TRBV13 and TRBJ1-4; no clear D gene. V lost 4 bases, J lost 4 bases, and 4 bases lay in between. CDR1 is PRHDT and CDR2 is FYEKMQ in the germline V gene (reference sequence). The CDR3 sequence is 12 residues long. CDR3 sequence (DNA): TGTGCCAGCAGCTCGGATAATGAAAAACTGTTTTTT. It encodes CASSSDNEKLFF.

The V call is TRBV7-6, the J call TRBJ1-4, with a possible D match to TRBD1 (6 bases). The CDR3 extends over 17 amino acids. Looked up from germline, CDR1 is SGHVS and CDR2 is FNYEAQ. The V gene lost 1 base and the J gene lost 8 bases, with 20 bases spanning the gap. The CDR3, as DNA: TGTGCCAGCAGCTTAGGGCAGGCAGGGGCTTTAGGCGAAAAACTGTTTTTT. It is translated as CASSLGQAGALGEKLFF.

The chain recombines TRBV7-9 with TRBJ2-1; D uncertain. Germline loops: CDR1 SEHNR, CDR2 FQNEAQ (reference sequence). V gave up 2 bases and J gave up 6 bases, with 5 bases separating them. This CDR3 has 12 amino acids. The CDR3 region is CASSLSSNEQFF. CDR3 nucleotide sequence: TGTGCCAGCAGCTTAAGTTCCAATGAGCAGTTCTTC.

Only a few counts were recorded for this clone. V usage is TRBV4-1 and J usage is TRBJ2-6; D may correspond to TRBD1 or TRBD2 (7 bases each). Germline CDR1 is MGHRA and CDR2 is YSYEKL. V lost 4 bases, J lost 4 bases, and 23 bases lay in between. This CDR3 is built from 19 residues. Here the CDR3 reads CASSPGGGGRVSGANVLTF. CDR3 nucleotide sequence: TGCGCCAGCAGCCCCGGAGGGGGCGGGAGAGTCTCCGGGGCCAACGTCCTGACTTTC.

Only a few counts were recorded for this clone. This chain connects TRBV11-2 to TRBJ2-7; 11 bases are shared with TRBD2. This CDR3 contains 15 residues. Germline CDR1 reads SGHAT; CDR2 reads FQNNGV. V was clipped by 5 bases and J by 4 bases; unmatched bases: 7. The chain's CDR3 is CASSLLAGAGYEQYF. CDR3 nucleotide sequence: TGTGCCAGCAGCCTACTAGCGGGAGCGGGGTACGAGCAGTACTTC.

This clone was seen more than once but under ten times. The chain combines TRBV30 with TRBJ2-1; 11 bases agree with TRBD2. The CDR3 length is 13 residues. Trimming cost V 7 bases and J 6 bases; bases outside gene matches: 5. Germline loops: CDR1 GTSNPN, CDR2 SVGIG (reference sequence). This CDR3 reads CALTSGAGNEQFF. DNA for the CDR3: TGTGCCTTGACTAGCGGGGCGGGCAATGAGCAGTTCTTC. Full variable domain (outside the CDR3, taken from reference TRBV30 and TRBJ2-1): SQTIHQWPATLVQPVGSPLSLECTVEGTSNPNLYWYRQAAGRGLQLLFYSVGIGQISSEVPQNLSASRPQDRQFILSSKKLLLSDSGFYLCALTSGAGNEQFFGPGTRLTVL.